The following is a TCR beta chain sequence with its context. The source of the sample is a study of control samples from healthy donors and cancer patients. The CDR3 has 14 residues. Germline V gene data show CDR1 as SGHRS and CDR2 as YFSETQ. V gave up 7 bases and J gave up 0 bases, with 11 bases separating them. Profiling relied on immunoSEQ multiplex PCR, and the TCRdb table lists in-frame clones only, not all of them. Among 90,000 to 100,000 clones, approximately 90% were seen once, and the ten largest hold around 3.5%. The rearrangement joins TRBV5-1 to TRBJ2-1, with D perhaps being TRBD1 or TRBD2 (5 bases each). The sample consisted of blood. The sequence was collected from a woman younger than 35 in good health. Here the CDR3 DNA reads TGCGCCAGCGCGTGGGGGAGCTCCTACAATGAGCAGTTCTTC. It specifies CASAWGSSYNEQFF. The whole variable domain, filled in from reference TRBV5-1 and TRBJ2-1, reads KAGVTQTPRYLIKTRGQQVTLSCSPISGHRSVSWYQQTPGQGLQFLFEYFSETQRNKGNFPGRFSGRQFSNSRSEMNVSTLELGDSALYLCASAWGSSYNEQFFGPGTRLTVL.